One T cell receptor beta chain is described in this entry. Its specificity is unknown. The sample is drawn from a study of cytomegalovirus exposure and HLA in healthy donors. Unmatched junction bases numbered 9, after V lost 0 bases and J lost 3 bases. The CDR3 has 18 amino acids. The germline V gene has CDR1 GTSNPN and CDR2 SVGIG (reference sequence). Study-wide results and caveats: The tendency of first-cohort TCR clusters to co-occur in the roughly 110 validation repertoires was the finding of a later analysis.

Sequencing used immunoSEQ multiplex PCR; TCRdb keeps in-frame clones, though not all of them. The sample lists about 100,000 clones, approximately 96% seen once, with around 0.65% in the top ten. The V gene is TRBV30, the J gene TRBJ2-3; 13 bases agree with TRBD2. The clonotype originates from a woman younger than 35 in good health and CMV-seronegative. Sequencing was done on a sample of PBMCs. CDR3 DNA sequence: TGTGCCTGGAGTGTACTAGCGGGGGGGCCGGGAGGGACAGATACGCAGTATTTT. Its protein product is CAWSVLAGGPGGTDTQYF.